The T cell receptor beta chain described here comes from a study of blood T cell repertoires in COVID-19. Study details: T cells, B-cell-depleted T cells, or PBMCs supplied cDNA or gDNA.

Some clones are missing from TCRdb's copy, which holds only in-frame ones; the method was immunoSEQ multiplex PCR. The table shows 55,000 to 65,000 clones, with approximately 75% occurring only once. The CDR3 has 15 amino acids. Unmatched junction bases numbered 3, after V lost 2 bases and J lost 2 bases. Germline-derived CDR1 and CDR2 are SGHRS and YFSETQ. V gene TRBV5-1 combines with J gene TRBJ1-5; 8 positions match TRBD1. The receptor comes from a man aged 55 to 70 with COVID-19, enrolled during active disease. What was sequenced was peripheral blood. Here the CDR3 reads CASSLGTGRNQPQHF. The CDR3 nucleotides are TGCGCCAGCAGCTTAGGGACAGGCCGCAATCAGCCCCAGCATTTT.